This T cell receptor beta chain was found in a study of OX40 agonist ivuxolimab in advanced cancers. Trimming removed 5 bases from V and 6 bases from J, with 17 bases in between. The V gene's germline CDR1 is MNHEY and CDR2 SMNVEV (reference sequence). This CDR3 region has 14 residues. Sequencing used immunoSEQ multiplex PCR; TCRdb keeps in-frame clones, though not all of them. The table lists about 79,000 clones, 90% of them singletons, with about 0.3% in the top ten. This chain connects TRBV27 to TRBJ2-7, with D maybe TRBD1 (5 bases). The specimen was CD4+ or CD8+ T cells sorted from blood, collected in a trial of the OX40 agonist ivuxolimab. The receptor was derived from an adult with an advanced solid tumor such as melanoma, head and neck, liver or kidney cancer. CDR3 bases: TGTGCCAGCAGTGGCAGGGCGAATTCGGCCGAGCAGTACGTC. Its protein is CASSGRANSAEQYV.